Shown below are 28 T cell receptor beta chains from a single sample sequenced in a study of lymphopenia after photon versus proton radiotherapy. Only in-frame clones appear in the TCRdb table, and some are missing; sequencing was by immunoSEQ multiplex PCR. This table has approximately 65,000 clones, roughly 90% appearing once. Here the sequenced sample was peripheral blood, taken from a patient treated with photon-based radiotherapy. The origin of the receptors is a woman aged 70-85 years with pancreatic cancer.

The chain has TRBV10-3 and TRBJ2-7; D is perhaps TRBD2 (6 bases). The V end was cut by 9 bases, the J end by 3 bases, with 18 bases between. The germline V gene has CDR1 ENHRY and CDR2 SYGVKD. This CDR3 has 14 residues. CDR3 bases: TGTGCCATTCGAGCAGGAGGGGACGACTACGAGCAGTACTTC. This translates into CAIRAGGDDYEQYF.

In this sample, this clone turned up once. The J gene is TRBJ1-5, the V gene TRBV30, with no clear D. This CDR3 contains 13 residues. Between the trimmed V and J ends, which lost 2 bases and 3 bases, there was a span of 8 bases. In germline, CDR1 is GTSNPN, CDR2 SVGIG (reference sequence). The CDR3 DNA reads TGTGCCTGGAGTCGGGGTAACAATCAGCCCCAGCATTTT. This codes for CAWSRGNNQPQHF.

In its sample, this clone was seen once. The chain joins TRBV6-5 to TRBJ1-1; D might be TRBD1 (5 bases). V lost 6 bases and J 0 bases, leaving 14 bases between the germline ends. The CDR3 has 15 amino acids. Germline assignment: CDR1 MNHEY and CDR2 SVGAGI. The CDR3 DNA reads as TGTGCCAGCAGCCCAACGGGGACTATGAACACTGAAGCTTTCTTT. Its translation: CASSPTGTMNTEAFF.

This chain connects TRBV27 to TRBJ1-4, with D unresolved. V lost 6 bases and J 0 bases, leaving 11 bases between the germline ends. The CDR3 totals 15 residues. CDR1 and CDR2 (germline): MNHEY, SMNVEV (reference sequence). CDR3 loop: CASSHPKTTNEKLFF. CDR3 nucleotide sequence: TGTGCCAGCAGCCACCCCAAGACAACTAATGAAAAACTGTTTTTT.

This rearrangement joins TRBV4-2 to TRBJ2-1; D call uncertain. V lost 4 bases and J lost 9, with 16 bases in between. Germline CDR1 reads LGHNA; CDR2 reads YNFKEQ. This CDR3 contains 14 residues. The CDR3 DNA reads as TGTGCCAGCAGCCCCCTCGGGCCCCAATCTGAGCAGTTCTTC. Its translation: CASSPLGPQSEQFF.

This clone was recorded only once. This sequence joins TRBV2 and TRBJ2-1; TRBD2 might be the D (6 bases). Germline CDR1 and CDR2: SNHLY and FYNNEI. The V end was cut by 7 bases, the J end by 8 bases, with 21 bases between. The CDR3 totals 15 residues. This chain's CDR3 is CASTSGRGGGDEQFF. The CDR3 DNA reads TGTGCCAGCACCTCAGGGCGGGGCGGAGGCGATGAGCAGTTCTTC.

This chain joins TRBV7-9 and TRBJ1-1; D unresolved. This CDR3 has 15 amino acids. The germline V gene encodes CDR1 SEHNR and CDR2 FQNEAQ (reference sequence). Trimming removed 5 bases at V and 5 bases at J, with 18 bases between. The CDR3 region is CASSQSVGRRTEAFF. As DNA, the CDR3 is TGTGCCAGCAGCCAAAGTGTAGGTAGGAGGACTGAAGCTTTCTTT.

The J gene is TRBJ2-7, the V gene TRBV7-8; 11 positions match TRBD2. Germline lookup yields CDR1 SGHVS and CDR2 FQNEAQ. This CDR3 has 18 amino acids. V shed 0 bases, J shed 1 base, and the junction held 8 bases outside the gene matches. For the CDR3, the DNA is TGTGCCAGCAGCTTAGCGCTCACTAGCGGGAGTATTTCCTACGAGCAGTACTTC. It encodes CASSLALTSGSISYEQYF.

The chain carries TRBV2 and TRBJ2-1; D may be TRBD1 or TRBD2 (5 bases each). Germline assignment: CDR1 SNHLY and CDR2 FYNNEI. Deletions cut 7 bases from V and 5 bases from J, with 15 bases between. The CDR3 covers 14 residues. The CDR3 loop is CASNARRGDNEQFF. The DNA of the CDR3 is TGTGCCAGCAACGCCCGAAGGGGAGACAATGAGCAGTTCTTC.

The CDR3 region has the DNA TGTGCCAGCAGCGAAACAGGGTTGGCTGGCTACACCTTC. This gives the protein CASSETGLAGYTF. This rearrangement joins TRBV5-5 to TRBJ1-2, with a possible D match to TRBD1 (6 bases). The CDR3 covers 13 residues. Trimming took 4 bases from V and 7 from J, leaving 14 bases between them. Germline lookup yields CDR1 SGHKS and CDR2 YYEKEE (reference sequence).

The gene calls are TRBV14 and TRBJ1-1, with D possibly TRBD1 on 5 matching bases. Trimming removed 1 base at V and 5 bases at J, with 17 bases between. The CDR3 contains 16 residues. From germline, CDR1 is SGHDN and CDR2 FVKESK. CDR3 DNA: TGTGCCAGCAGCCAAGTTCCGGGACTCCCTAGGACTGAAGCTTTCTTT. It is translated as CASSQVPGLPRTEAFF.

This chain connects TRBV4-3 to TRBJ2-1, with a possible D match to TRBD2 (6 bases). Looked up from germline, CDR1 is LGHNA and CDR2 is YSLEER. This CDR3 has 16 residues. Deletions cut 1 base from V and 6 bases from J, with 16 bases between. The DNA of the CDR3 is TGCGCCAGCAGCCAAGCACCCGGCGGGACGGTCAATGAGCAGTTCTTC. This codes for CASSQAPGGTVNEQFF.

This clone was detected a few times. This chain uses TRBV7-9 with TRBJ2-7; 9 positions match TRBD2. The CDR3 spans 16 residues. The germline CDR1 and CDR2 sequences are SEHNR and FQNEAQ (reference sequence). The J segment lost 2 bases and the V segment lost 4 bases, leaving 9 bases of the junction unmatched. The CDR3 nucleotides read TGTGCCAGCAGCTCGGTAGCGGGAGCGCGGCCCTACGAGCAGTACTTC. It yields the protein CASSSVAGARPYEQYF. Full variable domain (outside the CDR3, taken from reference TRBV7-9 and TRBJ2-7): DTGVSQNPRHKITKRGQNVTFRCDPISEHNRLYWYRQTLGQGPEFLTYFQNEAQLEKSRLLSDRFSAERPKGSFSTLEIQRTEQGDSAMYLCASSSVAGARPYEQYFGPGTRLTVT.

J is TRBJ2-1 and V is TRBV7-9; D gene ambiguous. Trimming removed 2 bases at V and 7 bases at J, with 9 bases between. The germline gives CDR1 SEHNR, CDR2 FQNEAQ (reference sequence). CDR3 size: 13 residues. DNA of the CDR3: TGTGCCAGCAGCTTAAGTCCTTCAAATGAGCAGTTCTTC. Residues: CASSLSPSNEQFF.

The V and J genes are TRBV7-2 and TRBJ2-2, with D possibly being TRBD1 (5 bases). V dropped 1 base and J dropped 2 bases, with 8 bases sitting between them. The CDR3 runs 15 residues. From germline, CDR1 is SGHTA and CDR2 FQGNSA. The CDR3: CASSLVQVNTGELFF. The CDR3 DNA is TGTGCCAGCAGCTTAGTACAGGTTAACACCGGGGAGCTGTTTTTT.

The genes are TRBV23-1 and TRBJ2-7; TRBD1 matches at 7 bases. Being an ORF, TRBV23-1 has a function that is uncertain. The V and J ends lost 11 bases and 4 bases, in that order; junction bases with no gene match: 14. The length of the CDR3 is 14 residues. CDR3 bases: TGCGCCTCCAGCGACAGGGACATTCGGTACGAGCAGTACTTC. This translates into CASSDRDIRYEQYF.

The chain combines TRBV19 with TRBJ2-2, with D tentatively TRBD1 or TRBD2 (5 bases each). Germline CDR1 is LNHDA and CDR2 is SQIVND (reference sequence). This CDR3 region has 15 residues. With 5 bases removed from V and 6 bases from J, the gap between germline ends came to 16 bases. DNA of the CDR3: TGTGCCAGTAGTCCCGGGACCCACCCATCCGGGGAGCTGTTTTTT. Its protein is CASSPGTHPSGELFF.

The chain links TRBV10-3 to TRBJ2-3; unclear D gene. CDR1 and CDR2 (germline): ENHRY, SYGVKD. The germline V and J ends were trimmed by 0 bases and 6 bases, with 4 bases remaining between them. The CDR3 covers 12 residues. The CDR3 nucleotides are TGTGCCATCAGTGAGTCACTTGATACGCAGTATTTT. It is translated as CAISESLDTQYF.

V gene TRBV19 combines with J gene TRBJ2-7; possible D gene TRBD1, 6 bases. Trimming stripped 10 bases from V and 4 bases from J, with 23 bases between. This CDR3 comprises 15 residues. Germline V gives CDR1 LNHDA, CDR2 SQIVND (reference sequence). In nucleotides, the CDR3 is TGTGCCACCGCTTCACCCAGGGGCGTTTCGTACGAGCAGTACTTC. It translates to CATASPRGVSYEQYF.

This clone was detected only once. The chain combines TRBV13 with TRBJ2-6; 8 bases are shared with TRBD2. Germline CDR1 reads PRHDT; CDR2 reads FYEKMQ (reference sequence). There are 22 residues in the CDR3. With V trimmed by 5 bases and J by 0 bases, 21 bases remained unmatched. The CDR3 loop is CASSPDHGRGGEGSSGANVLTF. The CDR3 DNA reads as TGTGCCAGCAGCCCCGATCACGGGAGGGGCGGTGAGGGGTCCTCTGGGGCCAACGTCCTGACTTTC.

CDR3 DNA sequence: TGTGCCAGCAGCTTAGGTTTTAGGGGACCATTGGAGGAGCAGTACTTC. Translating it yields CASSLGFRGPLEEQYF. The V gene is TRBV11-1, the J gene TRBJ2-7; D possibly matches TRBD1 or TRBD2 (5 bases each). CDR3 length: 16 amino acids. Germline V gene data show CDR1 as SGHAT and CDR2 as FQDESV (reference sequence). V lost 1 base and J lost 7, with 20 bases in between.

The table lists this clone with a count of one. The rearrangement links TRBV15 to TRBJ2-3, with D unresolved. V gave up 5 bases and J gave up 5 bases, with 14 bases separating them. The CDR3 is 14 residues long. CDR1 and CDR2 (germline): LNHNV, YYDKDF (reference sequence). CDR3 bases: TGTGCCACCAGCTCCTGGTCGGTTGGAGATACGCAGTATTTT. It specifies CATSSWSVGDTQYF. The complete variable domain, with remaining parts taken from reference TRBV15 and TRBJ2-3, reads DAMVIQNPRYQVTQFGKPVTLSCSQTLNHNVMYWYQQKSSQAPKLLFHYYDKDFNNEADTPDNFQSRRPNTSFCFLDIRSPGLGDTAMYLCATSSWSVGDTQYFGPGTRLTVL.

The chain is built from TRBV7-2 and TRBJ2-5, with D uncertain. Deletions cut 5 bases from V and 4 bases from J, with 14 bases between. Germline loops: CDR1 SGHTA, CDR2 FQGNSA. This CDR3 comprises 14 residues. Here the CDR3 DNA reads TGTGCCAGCAGCCCCCGCCGCACCGCAGAGACCCAGTACTTC. Translation: CASSPRRTAETQYF.

The V and J genes are TRBV5-4 and TRBJ1-2; D remains ambiguous. Trimming cost V 0 bases and J 3 bases, with 0 bases left between them. The germline V gene encodes CDR1 SGHNT and CDR2 YYREEE (reference sequence). CDR3 length: 11 residues. The CDR3 is CASSLDYGYTF. Written as DNA, the CDR3 is TGTGCCAGCAGCTTGGACTATGGCTACACCTTC. The full variable domain, its missing parts supplied by reference TRBV5-4 and TRBJ1-2, is ETGVTQSPTHLIKTRGQQVTLRCSSQSGHNTVSWYQQALGQGPQFIFQYYREEENGRGNFPPRFSGLQFPNYSSELNVNALELDDSALYLCASSLDYGYTFGSGTRLTVV.

Only one count was recorded for this clone. J is TRBJ1-1 and V is TRBV2; D ambiguous. Germline CDR1 and CDR2: SNHLY and FYNNEI. Trimming took 3 bases from V and 1 from J, leaving 9 bases between them. CDR3 size: 14 residues. DNA for the CDR3: TGTGCCAGCAGTGAGTGGGTAGGGAACACTGAAGCTTTCTTT. Translation gives CASSEWVGNTEAFF.

The rearrangement uses TRBV5-7 and TRBJ1-2; 7 bases fit TRBD1. TRBV5-7 is known as an ORF, though its function is uncertain. The CDR3 length is 16 residues. The J segment lost 4 bases and the V segment lost 2 bases, leaving 11 bases of the junction unmatched. Written as DNA, the CDR3 is TGTGCCAGCAGCTTTCTTCGAGGACAGGACCGCTATGGCTACACCTTC. Translating gives CASSFLRGQDRYGYTF.

This chain connects TRBV6-5 to TRBJ2-1; TRBD2 matches at 13 bases. The germline V gene encodes CDR1 MNHEY and CDR2 SVGAGI. The CDR3 length is 14 residues. The V gene end was trimmed by 4 bases and the J gene end by 6 bases; junction bases not matched to a gene: 0. CDR3 amino acids: CASSWTSGSNEQFF. The CDR3 DNA sequence: TGTGCCAGCAGTTGGACTAGCGGGAGCAATGAGCAGTTCTTC.

V and J are TRBV2 and TRBJ2-2, with D uncertain. Trimming stripped 1 base from V and 4 bases from J, with 13 bases between. This CDR3 has 16 residues. Germline CDR1 reads SNHLY; CDR2 reads FYNNEI. The CDR3 nucleotides are TGTGCCAGCAGTGAAGGTCTGGGCCTGGGCACCGGGGAGCTGTTTTTT. Translated, it gives CASSEGLGLGTGELFF. The entire variable domain, with the rest obtained from reference TRBV2 and TRBJ2-2, is as follows: EPEVTQTPSHQVTQMGQEVILRCVPISNHLYFYWYRQILGQKVEFLVSFYNNEISEKSEIFDDQFSVERPDGSNFTLKIRSTKLEDSAMYFCASSEGLGLGTGELFFGEGSRLTVL.